Below, 7 T cell receptor beta chains from the same sample are listed, as sequenced in a study of cytomegalovirus exposure and HLA in healthy donors. PCR employed 60 Vbeta and 13 Jbeta primers. Produced via immunoSEQ multiplex PCR; TCRdb's table is partial and in-frame only. The sample has approximately 130,000 clones, around two thirds seen once; the top ten hold less than 3%. Sequencing was performed on PBMCs. Receptor source: a woman aged 40 to 50 in good health and CMV-seronegative.

V is TRBV7-2 and J is TRBJ2-7, with TRBD1 matching over 7 bases. CDR1 and CDR2 from the germline V gene are SGHTA and FQGNSA. The CDR3 contains 15 residues. V was pared by 4 bases and J by 0 bases, with 6 bases of the junction left unmatched. As DNA, the CDR3 is TGTGCCAGCAGCTCCGACAGGGTAAGCTCCTACGAGCAGTACTTC. As protein: CASSSDRVSSYEQYF.

This sequence joins TRBV2 and TRBJ2-7; 9 bases are shared with TRBD1. CDR1 is SNHLY and CDR2 is FYNNEI in the germline V gene. CDR3 length: 19 residues. The V gene end was trimmed by 3 bases and the J gene end by 0 bases; junction bases not matched to a gene: 15. The CDR3 sequence: CASSDGGGQGPRFSYEQYF. Written as DNA, the CDR3 is TGTGCCAGCAGTGATGGGGGGGGACAGGGCCCTAGATTCTCCTACGAGCAGTACTTC.

V and J are TRBV29-1 and TRBJ1-1; possibly TRBD1 for D (5 bases). Deletions cut 5 bases from V and 0 bases from J, with 7 bases between. CDR1 is SQVTM and CDR2 is ANQGSEA in the germline V gene. CDR3 length: 12 amino acids. The CDR3 bases are TGCAGCGTTAGACAGATGAACACTGAAGCTTTCTTT. It is translated as CSVRQMNTEAFF. Together with reference TRBV29-1 and TRBJ1-1, the CDR3 gives the full variable domain: SAVISQKPSRDICQRGTSLTIQCQVDSQVTMMFWYRQQPGQSLTLIATANQGSEATYESGFVIDKFPISRPNLTFSTLTVSNMSPEDSSIYLCSVRQMNTEAFFGQGTRLTVV.

As DNA, the CDR3 is TGCGCCAGCAGCCAGCCTTTGGGACAGGGTCCAGATACGCAGTATTTT. Translation: CASSQPLGQGPDTQYF. The chain carries TRBV5-1 and TRBJ2-3; 9 nucleotides agree with TRBD1. Germline V gives CDR1 SGHRS, CDR2 YFSETQ. Trimming at V came to 4 bases and at J to 4 bases, leaving 10 bases not matched to a gene. The CDR3 is made up of 16 amino acids.

The rearrangement uses TRBV18 and TRBJ1-1, with 9 bases matching TRBD1. This CDR3 contains 16 residues. The germline CDR1 and CDR2 sequences are KGHSH and LQKENI. After removal of 3 bases from V and 1 base from J, the junction contained 6 bases not matched to a gene. This CDR3 reads CASSPGQGNRNTEAFF. As DNA, the CDR3 is TGTGCCAGCTCACCGGGACAGGGAAATAGGAACACTGAAGCTTTCTTT.

V and J are TRBV4-1 and TRBJ1-5; 7 bases agree with TRBD1. The CDR3 loop spans 18 amino acids. V shed 0 bases, J shed 3 bases, and the junction held 11 bases outside the gene matches. Germline V gene sequence: CDR1 MGHRA, CDR2 YSYEKL. The CDR3 loop is CASSQDSRQGPPNQPQHF. The CDR3 DNA is TGCGCCAGCAGCCAAGATTCAAGACAGGGTCCCCCCAATCAGCCCCAGCATTTT.

V usage is TRBV5-1 and J usage is TRBJ1-4, with D tentatively TRBD1 (6 bases). Germline assignment: CDR1 SGHRS and CDR2 YFSETQ. This CDR3 has 13 amino acids. V lost 4 bases, J lost 5 bases, and 9 bases lay in between. The CDR3 bases are TGCGCCAGCAGCACCGACAGGAATGAAAAACTGTTTTTT. This encodes CASSTDRNEKLFF.